These T cell receptor beta chains were read from a single sample in a study of spatial heterogeneity in lung cancer. TCRdb itself ran the 5' RACE reads through MiXCR, one entry per CDR3 protein. The sample includes 40,000 or so distinct CDR3 sequences, roughly 5.4% of them seen just once. The sequences come from PBMCs, collected at surgery. Every receptor here comes from a female donor with early-stage non-small cell lung cancer. Each CDR3 is given with its conserved first and last residue. Fields, in order: J gene, D gene, V gene, clone size, CDR3 DNA, CDR3 protein. The D gene is left open where the match is weak. Only some rows state a clone size, as once, few, many or a class for expanded clones.

j_gene: TRBJ1-4; d_gene: TRBD1; v_gene: TRBV23-1; abundance: once; CDR3nt: TGCGCCAGCAGTCAACGAACAGGGGAGAAGGGAAAACTGTTTTTT; CDR3aa: CASSQRTGEKGKLFF
j_gene: TRBJ1-1; d_gene: NA; v_gene: TRBV29-1; abundance: many; CDR3nt: TGCAGCGTTGAAGATCCTGAGAACACTGAAGCTTTCTTT; CDR3aa: CSVEDPENTEAFF
j_gene: TRBJ2-3; d_gene: TRBD1; v_gene: TRBV7-2; abundance: NA; CDR3nt: TGTGCCAGCAGCTTGCAGGGGGTAGATACGCAGTATTTT; CDR3aa: CASSLQGVDTQYF
j_gene: TRBJ1-6; d_gene: NA; v_gene: TRBV21-1; abundance: many; CDR3nt: TGTGCCAGCAGCAATGGGGCGCCCAATTCACCCCTCCACTTT; CDR3aa: CASSNGAPNSPLHF
j_gene: TRBJ1-1; d_gene: TRBD1; v_gene: TRBV3-1; abundance: NA; CDR3nt: TGTGCCAGCAACCAAGATTCAGGGACAGGGTTGTCCACTGAAGCTTTCTTT; CDR3aa: CASNQDSGTGLSTEAFF
j_gene: TRBJ1-2; d_gene: TRBD1; v_gene: TRBV28; abundance: many; CDR3nt: TGTGCCAGCAGGACAGGGCTTATCCCTGGCTACACCTTC; CDR3aa: CASRTGLIPGYTF
j_gene: TRBJ1-2; d_gene: NA; v_gene: TRBV20-1; abundance: many; CDR3nt: TGCAGTGCTAGATGGTTGAGCAAACAGGGTCACTATGGCTACACCTTC; CDR3aa: CSARWLSKQGHYGYTF
j_gene: TRBJ1-4; d_gene: NA; v_gene: TRBV12-3/TRBV12-4; abundance: many; CDR3nt: TGTGCCAGCAGTAAGCGGTCCCGTAATGAAAAACTGTTTTTT; CDR3aa: CASSKRSRNEKLFF
j_gene: TRBJ1-3; d_gene: TRBD1; v_gene: TRBV7-9; abundance: many; CDR3nt: TGTGCCAGCAGCTTGGTGACAGGGCCCGGAAACACCATATATTTT; CDR3aa: CASSLVTGPGNTIYF
j_gene: TRBJ1-1; d_gene: TRBD1; v_gene: TRBV11-1; abundance: many; CDR3nt: TGTGCCAGCAGCACAGGGGTCTTTGAAGCTTTCTTT; CDR3aa: CASSTGVFEAFF
j_gene: TRBJ2-6; d_gene: NA; v_gene: TRBV2; abundance: NA; CDR3nt: TGTGCCAGCAGTGGGGTAACTGGGGCCAACGTCCTGACTTTC; CDR3aa: CASSGVTGANVLTF
j_gene: TRBJ2-1; d_gene: TRBD2; v_gene: TRBV2; abundance: many; CDR3nt: TGTGCCAGCAGGGAGGTTAGCGGGGGATATGAGCAGTTCTTC; CDR3aa: CASREVSGGYEQFF
j_gene: TRBJ2-3; d_gene: NA; v_gene: TRBV11-2; abundance: few; CDR3nt: TGTGCCAGCAGATCCCTCCTAAACAGCACAGATACGCCGTATTTT; CDR3aa: CASRSLLNSTDTPYF
j_gene: TRBJ1-2; d_gene: NA; v_gene: TRBV5-1; abundance: NA; CDR3nt: TGCGCCAGCAGCTTGGAGGAGGGCCGTCCCTATGGCTACACCTTC; CDR3aa: CASSLEEGRPYGYTF
j_gene: TRBJ2-2; d_gene: NA; v_gene: TRBV7-3; abundance: few; CDR3nt: TGTGCCAGCACCTCGGGGACGAACACCGGGGAGCTGTTTTTT; CDR3aa: CASTSGTNTGELFF
j_gene: TRBJ2-3; d_gene: NA; v_gene: TRBV3-1; abundance: NA; CDR3nt: TGTGCCAGCAGTCTACTAGGTGGCACCGCCCCGAGCACAGATACGCAGTATTTT; CDR3aa: CASSLLGGTAPSTDTQYF
j_gene: TRBJ2-5; d_gene: NA; v_gene: TRBV7-2; abundance: many; CDR3nt: TGTGCCAGCAGCTTAGGCCACGGGAATAGCCAAGAGACCCAGTACTTC; CDR3aa: CASSLGHGNSQETQYF
j_gene: TRBJ2-7; d_gene: TRBD2; v_gene: TRBV7-9; abundance: NA; CDR3nt: TGTGCCAGCAGCGCCCTAGCGGGGGGGTCCTACGAGCAGTACTTC; CDR3aa: CASSALAGGSYEQYF
j_gene: TRBJ2-7; d_gene: NA; v_gene: TRBV2; abundance: few; CDR3nt: TGTGCCAGCATTCAGGGGACTGGCTCCTACGAGCAGTACTTC; CDR3aa: CASIQGTGSYEQYF
j_gene: TRBJ2-3; d_gene: NA; v_gene: TRBV7-9; abundance: many; CDR3nt: TGTGCCAGCAGCCCTTTTACCCTCAGCACAGATACGCAGTATTTT; CDR3aa: CASSPFTLSTDTQYF
j_gene: TRBJ1-1; d_gene: TRBD1; v_gene: TRBV24-1; abundance: few; CDR3nt: TGTGCCACCAGTGATTCCAGACAGGGGACGCAACCTGAAGCTTTCTTT; CDR3aa: CATSDSRQGTQPEAFF
j_gene: TRBJ2-5; d_gene: NA; v_gene: TRBV20-1; abundance: few; CDR3nt: TGCAGTGCTACCCTAGCGAGGGCGGAGACCCAGTACTTC; CDR3aa: CSATLARAETQYF
j_gene: TRBJ2-7; d_gene: NA; v_gene: TRBV3-1; abundance: many; CDR3nt: TGTGCCAGCGGTCCCCGCTACGAGCAGTACTTC; CDR3aa: CASGPRYEQYF
j_gene: TRBJ1-1; d_gene: NA; v_gene: TRBV25-1; abundance: many; CDR3nt: TGTGCCAGCAGCGCCCCCGGGTCCGGCACTGAAGCTTTCTTT; CDR3aa: CASSAPGSGTEAFF
j_gene: TRBJ1-6; d_gene: TRBD1; v_gene: TRBV12-3/TRBV12-4; abundance: many; CDR3nt: TGTGCCAGCAGTCTCGACAGGGGCTATAATTCACCCCTCCACTTT; CDR3aa: CASSLDRGYNSPLHF
j_gene: TRBJ2-1; d_gene: NA; v_gene: TRBV7-2; abundance: many; CDR3nt: TGTGCCAGCAGCTTTAGTTTGGATGAGCAGTTCTTC; CDR3aa: CASSFSLDEQFF
j_gene: TRBJ2-1; d_gene: TRBD1; v_gene: TRBV2; abundance: many; CDR3nt: TGTGCCAGCTCGGGACAGGGGATGGGCAATGAGCAGTTCTTC; CDR3aa: CASSGQGMGNEQFF
j_gene: TRBJ2-1; d_gene: NA; v_gene: TRBV11-3; abundance: NA; CDR3nt: TGTGCCAGCAGCTTAGGAGGGTCGTCTCGGCATGAGCAGTTCTTC; CDR3aa: CASSLGGSSRHEQFF
j_gene: TRBJ2-7; d_gene: TRBD2; v_gene: TRBV5-1; abundance: many; CDR3nt: TGCGCCAGCAGCTTCGCCCCAACAGCGGGGTCCTACGAGCAGTACTTC; CDR3aa: CASSFAPTAGSYEQYF
j_gene: TRBJ2-1; d_gene: NA; v_gene: TRBV5-4; abundance: few; CDR3nt: TGTGCCAGCAGCATGACAGTGAATTCCTACAATGAGCAGTTCTTC; CDR3aa: CASSMTVNSYNEQFF
j_gene: TRBJ2-7; d_gene: NA; v_gene: TRBV20-1; abundance: many; CDR3nt: TGCAGTGCTAGACCTGGAACCTACGAGCAGTACTTC; CDR3aa: CSARPGTYEQYF
j_gene: TRBJ1-4; d_gene: NA; v_gene: TRBV27; abundance: many; CDR3nt: TGTGCCAGCAGTTTCATGAGGGGGGCGACTAATGAAAAACTGTTTTTT; CDR3aa: CASSFMRGATNEKLFF
j_gene: TRBJ1-1; d_gene: NA; v_gene: TRBV6-6; abundance: many; CDR3nt: TGTGCCAGCAGTAACCAGGGTAATTCTGAAGCTTTCTTT; CDR3aa: CASSNQGNSEAFF
j_gene: TRBJ2-5; d_gene: NA; v_gene: TRBV20-1; abundance: many; CDR3nt: TGCAGTGCTATACAGGGTACCGTGCCCAGCCAAGAGACCCAGTACTTC; CDR3aa: CSAIQGTVPSQETQYF
j_gene: TRBJ1-6; d_gene: NA; v_gene: TRBV27; abundance: many; CDR3nt: TGTGCCAGCAGTCCCCGACAGGATTATTATTCACCCCTCCACTTT; CDR3aa: CASSPRQDYYSPLHF
j_gene: TRBJ2-2; d_gene: NA; v_gene: TRBV11-3; abundance: many; CDR3nt: TGTGCCAGCAGCTCAAACAGGGTAACCACCGGGGAGCTGTTTTTT; CDR3aa: CASSSNRVTTGELFF
j_gene: TRBJ1-2; d_gene: NA; v_gene: TRBV5-4; abundance: few; CDR3nt: TGTGCCAGCAGCTTATTGCGTGGGGCTGGCTACACCTTC; CDR3aa: CASSLLRGAGYTF
j_gene: TRBJ2-7; d_gene: TRBD1; v_gene: TRBV27; abundance: many; CDR3nt: TGTGCCAGCAGCCCCGGACAGGTAGGCTACGAGCAGTACTTC; CDR3aa: CASSPGQVGYEQYF
j_gene: TRBJ2-1; d_gene: TRBD1; v_gene: TRBV27; abundance: many; CDR3nt: TGTGCCAGCAGCCCTCAGGGGGATGAGCAGTTCTTC; CDR3aa: CASSPQGDEQFF
j_gene: TRBJ2-3; d_gene: TRBD1; v_gene: TRBV28; abundance: NA; CDR3nt: TGTGCCAGCATCGTCGACAGGGGACGAGCAGATACGCAGTATTTT; CDR3aa: CASIVDRGRADTQYF
j_gene: TRBJ2-2; d_gene: NA; v_gene: TRBV12-3/TRBV12-4; abundance: many; CDR3nt: TGTGCCAGCAGTTTGAGGTTGGGGACCTTCAACACCGGGGAGCTGTTTTTT; CDR3aa: CASSLRLGTFNTGELFF
j_gene: TRBJ2-2; d_gene: NA; v_gene: TRBV4-3; abundance: few; CDR3nt: TGCGCCAGCAGCCAAGATATTGTCGGGGAGCTGTTTTTT; CDR3aa: CASSQDIVGELFF
j_gene: TRBJ1-2; d_gene: NA; v_gene: TRBV12-3/TRBV12-4; abundance: many; CDR3nt: TGTGCCAGCAGTGGCTACACCTTC; CDR3aa: CASSGYTF
j_gene: TRBJ2-7; d_gene: NA; v_gene: TRBV5-6; abundance: many; CDR3nt: TGTGCCAGCAGCTTCGGGGCAGGAGGCTACGAGCAGTACTTC; CDR3aa: CASSFGAGGYEQYF
j_gene: TRBJ1-1; d_gene: NA; v_gene: TRBV12-3/TRBV12-4; abundance: many; CDR3nt: TGTGCCAGCAGTAGGGCCGCAGGCAGTAGGACTGAAGCTTTCTTT; CDR3aa: CASSRAAGSRTEAFF
j_gene: TRBJ1-1; d_gene: TRBD1; v_gene: TRBV29-1; abundance: many; CDR3nt: TGCAGCGCCGACAGGGCCGGTACTGAAGCTTTCTTT; CDR3aa: CSADRAGTEAFF
j_gene: TRBJ2-7; d_gene: NA; v_gene: TRBV6-6; abundance: many; CDR3nt: TGTGCCAGCAGTCCCGCCCCGGGGTTCTACGAGCAGTACTTC; CDR3aa: CASSPAPGFYEQYF
j_gene: TRBJ2-7; d_gene: NA; v_gene: TRBV7-9; abundance: many; CDR3nt: TGTGCCAGCAGCCCGGACCCCTACGAGCAGTACTTC; CDR3aa: CASSPDPYEQYF
j_gene: TRBJ2-3; d_gene: TRBD2; v_gene: TRBV5-1; abundance: many; CDR3nt: TGCGCCAGCAGCTCAGCGGGGAGCACAGATACGCAGTATTTT; CDR3aa: CASSSAGSTDTQYF
j_gene: TRBJ2-5; d_gene: NA; v_gene: TRBV18; abundance: many; CDR3nt: TGTGCCAGCTCACCAGGACGGCAAGAGACCCAGTACTTC; CDR3aa: CASSPGRQETQYF
j_gene: TRBJ1-5; d_gene: NA; v_gene: TRBV27; abundance: many; CDR3nt: TGTGCCAGCAGCTATAAAACAGGGACGGAACAGCCCCAGCATTTT; CDR3aa: CASSYKTGTEQPQHF
j_gene: TRBJ1-1; d_gene: NA; v_gene: TRBV7-8; abundance: many; CDR3nt: TGTGCCAGCAGCCGACGCCGGGACTTCTCCATCACTGAAGCTTTCTTT; CDR3aa: CASSRRRDFSITEAFF
j_gene: TRBJ1-6; d_gene: NA; v_gene: TRBV7-9; abundance: many; CDR3nt: TGTGCCAGCAGCCCACCGGGGGGGGCTGATTCACCCCTCCACTTT; CDR3aa: CASSPPGGADSPLHF
j_gene: TRBJ2-2; d_gene: NA; v_gene: TRBV2; abundance: many; CDR3nt: TGTGCCAGCAGTGTCCTACAGGGACCCAACACCGGGGAGCTGTTTTTT; CDR3aa: CASSVLQGPNTGELFF
j_gene: TRBJ2-2; d_gene: NA; v_gene: TRBV9; abundance: few; CDR3nt: TGTGCCAGCAGCCCCCGCCAGGGGGAGCTGTTTTTT; CDR3aa: CASSPRQGELFF
j_gene: TRBJ2-1; d_gene: TRBD2; v_gene: TRBV3-1; abundance: NA; CDR3nt: TGTGCCAGCAGCCGGGATAGCGGGGGAACCTACAATGAGCAGTTCTTC; CDR3aa: CASSRDSGGTYNEQFF
j_gene: TRBJ1-2; d_gene: TRBD1; v_gene: TRBV7-2; abundance: many; CDR3nt: TGTGCCAGCAGCCTGGGACAGGGAGGCGGCTACACCTTC; CDR3aa: CASSLGQGGGYTF
j_gene: TRBJ2-3; d_gene: NA; v_gene: TRBV19; abundance: many; CDR3nt: TGTGCCAGTAGCCCGGGCTTGAAAGGAGATACGCAGTATTTT; CDR3aa: CASSPGLKGDTQYF
j_gene: TRBJ2-7; d_gene: NA; v_gene: TRBV9; abundance: many; CDR3nt: TGTGCCAGCAGCGTAGCCGGGACCGACTCTTACGAGCAGTACTTC; CDR3aa: CASSVAGTDSYEQYF
j_gene: TRBJ2-1; d_gene: TRBD2; v_gene: TRBV12-3/TRBV12-4; abundance: many; CDR3nt: TGTGCCAGCAGTATAGCGGGGGCGGACAATGAGCAGTTCTTC; CDR3aa: CASSIAGADNEQFF